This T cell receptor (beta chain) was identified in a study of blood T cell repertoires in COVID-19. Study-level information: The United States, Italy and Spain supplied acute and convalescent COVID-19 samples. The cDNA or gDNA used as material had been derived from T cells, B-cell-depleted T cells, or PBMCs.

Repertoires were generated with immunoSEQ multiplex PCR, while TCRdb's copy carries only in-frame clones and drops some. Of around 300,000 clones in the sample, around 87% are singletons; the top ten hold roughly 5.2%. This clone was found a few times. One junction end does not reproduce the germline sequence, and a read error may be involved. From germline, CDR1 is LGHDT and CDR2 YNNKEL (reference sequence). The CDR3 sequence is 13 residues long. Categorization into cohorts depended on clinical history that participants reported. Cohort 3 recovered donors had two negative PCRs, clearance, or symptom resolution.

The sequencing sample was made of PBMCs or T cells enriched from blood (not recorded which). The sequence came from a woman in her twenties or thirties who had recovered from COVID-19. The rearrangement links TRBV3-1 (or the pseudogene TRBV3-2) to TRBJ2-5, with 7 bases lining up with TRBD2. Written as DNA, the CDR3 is TGTGCCAGCAGCCAAACAGCGGGGCCGCCCGGGGACTTC. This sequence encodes CASSQTAGPPGDF.